One sample yielded the 12 T cell receptor beta chains listed below, sequenced in a study of multiple sclerosis patients with progressive multifocal leukoencephalopathy. Noted time point: time of PML onset. The protocol was immunoSEQ multiplex PCR, while the TCRdb copy is restricted to in-frame clones and leaves out a portion. The top ten clones hold around 11% of a sample with approximately 29,000 clones, approximately 89% of them seen once. The sample was PBMCs, taken from a patient treated with natalizumab. The receptor set was obtained from a woman aged 25-40 years with progressive multifocal leukoencephalopathy.

This chain uses TRBV6-5 with TRBJ2-2; D not certain. Trimming left V 0 bases short and J 7 bases short, with 15 bases between. The CDR3 has 16 amino acids. Germline V gene sequence: CDR1 MNHEY, CDR2 SVGAGI. The CDR3 loop is CASSYSGRLSSGELFF. CDR3 bases: TGTGCCAGCAGTTACTCAGGAAGGCTTTCAAGCGGGGAGCTGTTTTTT.

This clone was recorded once. V gene TRBV25-1 combines with J gene TRBJ2-1; D is possibly TRBD2 (6 bases). CDR1 and CDR2 (germline): MGHDK, SYGVNS. V dropped 1 base and J dropped 11 bases, with 18 bases sitting between them. The CDR3 has 15 amino acids. In nucleotides, the CDR3 is TGTGCCAGCAGTGAATCGGAATCGGCGGGGAATAAGCAGTTCTTC. Translation gives CASSESESAGNKQFF.

This clone has only a few counts. V and J are TRBV28 and TRBJ1-1; no firm D call. V gave up 4 bases and J gave up 3 bases, with 0 bases separating them. In germline, CDR1 is MDHEN, CDR2 SYDVKM. The CDR3 covers 10 residues. The CDR3 spells CASSYTEAFF. Written as DNA, the CDR3 is TGTGCCAGCAGTTACACTGAAGCTTTCTTT.

The chain employs TRBV19 and TRBJ1-2, with 7 nucleotides matching TRBD1. There are 13 residues in the CDR3. Looked up from germline, CDR1 is LNHDA and CDR2 is SQIVND (reference sequence). J lost 6 bases, V lost 4 bases, and 5 bases had no gene match. The CDR3 region is CASSNDREHGYTF. For the CDR3, the DNA is TGTGCCAGTAGTAATGACAGGGAACATGGCTACACCTTC.

This clone was seen once. This chain links TRBV15 with TRBJ2-5, with 8 bases fitting TRBD2. The V and J ends lost 0 bases and 2 bases, in that order; junction bases with no gene match: 5. Germline V gives CDR1 LNHNV, CDR2 YYDKDF (reference sequence). CDR3 length: 16 residues. CDR3 sequence (DNA): TGTGCCACCAGCAGAGATGGTACTAGCGGACAAGAGACCCAGTACTTC. Its translation is CATSRDGTSGQETQYF.

The chain employs TRBV19 and TRBJ1-2, with a possible D match to TRBD1 (6 bases). The CDR3 contains 13 residues. Looked up from germline, CDR1 is LNHDA and CDR2 is SQIVND (reference sequence). Between the trimmed V and J ends, which lost 6 bases and 5 bases, there was a span of 13 bases. CDR3 nucleotides: TGTGCCAGTAGGGGGGACACCACTTATGGCTACACCTTC. It codes for CASRGDTTYGYTF.

This clone was found a few times. CDR3 sequence (DNA): TGTGCCAGCAGACGCCGGGAGATTGCTGAAGCTTTCTTT. Protein product: CASRRREIAEAFF. J is TRBJ1-1 and V is TRBV6-5, with no clear D. CDR3 length: 13 residues. Germline-derived CDR1 and CDR2 are MNHEY and SVGAGI. V was pared by 6 bases and J by 6 bases, with 14 bases between.

This chain joins TRBV9 and TRBJ2-1, with D perhaps assigned TRBD1 or TRBD2 (5 bases each). This CDR3 spans 13 amino acids. The ends were cut back, 3 bases at V and 7 bases at J, with 11 bases in the middle. Per the germline V gene, CDR1 is SGDLS and CDR2 is YYNGEE. The CDR3 DNA reads TGTGCCAGCAGCGCTGGGGGTAGGAATGAGCAGTTCTTC. Its protein is CASSAGGRNEQFF.

The V and J genes are TRBV20-1 and TRBJ2-1; no firm D call. This CDR3 is built from 11 residues. CDR1 is DFQATT, CDR2 SNEGSKA, per germline (reference sequence). V shed 6 bases and J shed 7 bases, with 10 bases lying between them. In DNA form, the CDR3 reads TGCAGTGCGGGGTCTTGGAATGAGCAGTTCTTC. This codes for CSAGSWNEQFF.

The CDR3 nucleotides are TGTGCCAGCAGCAAAGCGAGGGATCAGCCCCAGCATTTT. As protein: CASSKARDQPQHF. The V and J genes are TRBV21-1 and TRBJ1-5. TRBV21-1 is a known pseudogene. There are 13 residues in the CDR3.

The genes are TRBV6-5 and TRBJ1-6; D possibly corresponds to TRBD1 (6 bases). V lost 6 bases, J lost 4 bases, and 10 bases lay in between. The CDR3 loop spans 14 amino acids. CDR1 is MNHEY, CDR2 SVGAGI, per germline. The CDR3 bases are TGTGCCAGCAGATACGACAGGTATAATTCACCCCTCCACTTT. Protein: CASRYDRYNSPLHF.

This sequence joins TRBV11-2 and TRBJ1-1; possible D gene TRBD1, 6 bases. Trimming shortened V by 4 bases and J by 6 bases, and 9 bases separated the two germline ends. CDR1 is SGHAT and CDR2 is FQNNGV in the germline V gene. The CDR3 loop spans 12 amino acids. The CDR3 sequence is CASSSGVSEAFF. The CDR3 DNA follows: TGTGCCAGCAGCTCAGGGGTCTCTGAAGCTTTCTTT.